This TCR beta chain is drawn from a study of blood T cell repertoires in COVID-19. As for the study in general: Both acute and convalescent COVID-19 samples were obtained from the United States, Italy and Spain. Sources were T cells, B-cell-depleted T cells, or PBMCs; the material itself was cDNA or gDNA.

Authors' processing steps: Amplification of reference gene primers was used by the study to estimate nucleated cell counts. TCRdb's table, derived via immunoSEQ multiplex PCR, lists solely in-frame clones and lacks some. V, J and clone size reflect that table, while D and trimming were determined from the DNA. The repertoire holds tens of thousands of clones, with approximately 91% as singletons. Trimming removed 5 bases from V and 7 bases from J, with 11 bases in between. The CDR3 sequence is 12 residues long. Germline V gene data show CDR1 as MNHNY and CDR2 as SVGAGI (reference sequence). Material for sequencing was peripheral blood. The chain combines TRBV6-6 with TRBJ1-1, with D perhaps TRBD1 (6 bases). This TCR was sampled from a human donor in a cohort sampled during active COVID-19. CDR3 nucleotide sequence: TGTGCCAGCAGTCCGTCGACAGGTGAAGCTTTCTTT. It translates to CASSPSTGEAFF.